Described below is a single TCR beta chain sequence and its context. The antigen is undetermined. The sample belongs to a study of T cell responses to AZD1222 COVID-19 vaccine. Across the study: Pooled in the analysis were second doses at about 4 or about 12 weeks.

General study points: Vaccination with two AZD1222 doses was followed by a rise in Spike-specific TCR breadth and depth. Donors, mostly white British, included more females; clonal diversity was possibly underestimated.

The CDR3 loop spans 16 amino acids. With 4 bases clipped from V and 1 base from J, the junction kept 9 bases outside the gene matches. Per the germline V gene, CDR1 is MNHEY and CDR2 is SMNVEV (reference sequence). Data came from immunoSEQ multiplex PCR; TCRdb stores just in-frame clones and leaves some out. There are about 83,000 clones in the sample; about 83% occur only once, and approximately 9% lies in the top ten. This clonotype was sampled from an adult in good health. Sample: peripheral blood, taken on day 0 of AZD1222 vaccination. V usage is TRBV27 and J usage is TRBJ1-2; 7 bases fit TRBD1. CDR3 DNA sequence: TGTGCCAGCAGTTCGCTCCGGACAGGCCGTAACTATGGCTACACCTTC. Its translation: CASSSLRTGRNYGYTF.